These 5 T cell receptor beta chains were sequenced from one sample in a study of blood T cell repertoires in COVID-19. Method: immunoSEQ multiplex PCR; TCRdb's copy keeps in-frame clones and lacks some. The sample consists of under 200,000 clones, about 85% of them appearing once. The sample comprised peripheral blood. Receptors originate from a woman older than 75 with acute or convalescent COVID-19.

The rearrangement joins TRBV19 to TRBJ2-7, with no clear D. This CDR3 is 13 amino acids long. Trimming stripped 5 bases from V and 2 bases from J, with 10 bases between. CDR1 is LNHDA, CDR2 SQIVND, per germline (reference sequence). CDR3 residues: CASSSQTAYEQYF. The CDR3 nucleotides read TGTGCCAGTAGTTCACAGACGGCCTACGAGCAGTACTTC.

This clone appeared a few times. CDR3 protein: CASSGQNTGELFF. As DNA, the CDR3 is TGTGCCAGCAGCGGACAGAACACCGGGGAGCTGTTTTTT. The chain uses TRBV5-5 and TRBJ2-2, with D perhaps matching TRBD1 (5 bases). Between the trimmed V and J ends, which lost 4 bases and 1 base, there was a span of 5 bases. Germline assignment: CDR1 SGHKS and CDR2 YYEKEE (reference sequence). This CDR3 is built from 13 residues.

Details on this clone: Other nucleotide sequences from this sample produce the same CDR3. The chain links TRBV9 to TRBJ2-1; D call uncertain. The CDR3 spans 12 residues. V lost 1 base and J lost 6, with 5 bases in between. In germline, CDR1 is SGDLS, CDR2 YYNGEE. CDR3 amino acids: CASSVSGNEQFF. DNA of the CDR3: TGTGCCAGCAGCGTATCGGGCAATGAGCAGTTCTTC.

Points on this clone: Other nucleotide sequences from this sample produce the same CDR3. The J gene is TRBJ1-2, the V gene TRBV7-2; D is uncertain. Trimming took 2 bases from V and 0 from J, leaving 7 bases between them. CDR3 size: 14 residues. In germline, CDR1 is SGHTA, CDR2 FQGNSA. CDR3 in DNA: TGTGCCAGCAGCTTACGCAGGACTAACTATGGCTACACCTTC. The encoded protein is CASSLRRTNYGYTF.

This sequence joins TRBV25-1 and TRBJ2-7; possible D gene TRBD2, 6 bases. The CDR3 consists of 14 residues. V lost 1 base and J lost 6, with 13 bases in between. Germline loops: CDR1 MGHDK, CDR2 SYGVNS. CDR3 protein: CASSEFGGGREQYF. The CDR3, as DNA: TGTGCCAGCAGTGAATTCGGTGGAGGGCGCGAGCAGTACTTC.